These 24 T cell receptor beta chains share one sample of origin, sequenced in a study of T cell responses to AZD1222 COVID-19 vaccine. Clones were sequenced by immunoSEQ multiplex PCR, and TCRdb holds only the in-frame ones, with some missing. This table has fewer than 100,000 clones, roughly nine tenths appearing once. The sequencing here drew on peripheral blood, taken on day 0 of AZD1222 vaccination. These receptors all stem from an adult in good health.

The genes are TRBV27 and TRBJ2-1; no firm D call. V shed 5 bases and J shed 1 base, with 12 bases lying between them. The CDR3 loop spans 15 amino acids. The germline CDR1 and CDR2 sequences are MNHEY and SMNVEV (reference sequence). CDR3 coding DNA: TGTGCCAGCAGTCAAAGGTTTCGTTCCTACAATGAGCAGTTCTTC. Protein sequence: CASSQRFRSYNEQFF.

The chain carries TRBV29-1 and TRBJ2-7; 10 nucleotides agree with TRBD1. From germline, CDR1 is SQVTM and CDR2 ANQGSEA. Trimming removed 0 bases from V and 4 bases from J; junction bases left unmatched: 9. The CDR3 length is 16 residues. The CDR3 coding sequence is TGCAGCGTTGAAGATTACACCCAGGGACAGGGGTACGAGCAGTACTTC. This codes for CSVEDYTQGQGYEQYF.

The J gene is TRBJ2-2, the V gene TRBV12-3 or TRBV12-4; a weak D match, TRBD1 (5 bases). CDR3 length: 13 amino acids. With 8 bases removed from V and 4 bases from J, the gap between germline ends came to 11 bases. The CDR3 region is CASRIGVTGELFF. CDR3 bases: TGTGCCAGCCGCATAGGGGTCACCGGGGAGCTGTTTTTT.

The J gene is TRBJ2-1, the V gene TRBV7-9; TRBD2 is a possible D gene (6 bases). The CDR3 runs 17 residues. V lost 5 bases to trimming and J lost 8 bases, with 25 bases between them. CDR1 SEHNR and CDR2 FQNEAQ come from the germline V gene (reference sequence). The CDR3 DNA reads as TGTGCCAGCAGCCCCGATCCTAGCGAGCCGTCCGGGGATGAGCAGTTCTTC. Translation: CASSPDPSEPSGDEQFF.

The chain uses TRBV3-1 (or the pseudogene TRBV3-2) and TRBJ2-5; D is possibly TRBD2 (7 bases). The germline CDR1 and CDR2 sequences are LGHDT and YNNKEL (reference sequence). V shed 4 bases and J shed 9 bases, with 15 bases lying between them. This CDR3 is 13 amino acids long. The CDR3 sequence is CASSRLGGGPQYF. CDR3 DNA sequence: TGTGCCAGCAGCCGCCTAGGGGGGGGCCCCCAGTACTTC.

V usage is TRBV5-8 and J usage is TRBJ1-5, with a weak D call TRBD1 (5 bases). The CDR3 loop spans 17 amino acids. In germline, CDR1 is SGHTS, CDR2 YDEGEE. Trimming removed 1 base at V and 11 bases at J, with 25 bases between. CDR3 coding DNA: TGTGCCAGCAGCTTGAGAGGTTCCCCTCCCACCAGGGTAGCCCAGCATTTT. Its translation: CASSLRGSPPTRVAQHF. The full variable domain, with the rest looked up from reference TRBV5-8 and TRBJ1-5, is EAGVTQSPTHLIKTRGQQATLRCSPISGHTSVYWYQQALGLGLQFLLWYDEGEERNRGNFPPRFSGRQFPNYSSELNVNALELEDSALYLCASSLRGSPPTRVAQHFGDGTRLSIL.

The rearrangement joins TRBV28 to TRBJ2-1; 11 bases map to TRBD2. The CDR3 consists of 13 residues. CDR1 is MDHEN and CDR2 is SYDVKM in the germline V gene. With V trimmed by 5 bases and J by 10 bases, 4 bases remained unmatched. The CDR3 DNA is TGTGCCAGCAGTCCCCCTAGCGGGAGGGAGCAGTTCTTC. Protein product: CASSPPSGREQFF. Supplemented by reference TRBV28 and TRBJ2-1, the full variable domain reads DVKVTQSSRYLVKRTGEKVFLECVQDMDHENMFWYRQDPGLGLRLIYFSYDVKMKEKGDIPEGYSVSREKKERFSLILESASTNQTSMYLCASSPPSGREQFFGPGTRLTVL.

This clone came up a few times. Written as DNA, the CDR3 is TGTGCCAGCAGTGGTCAGCGACTGCTACATTCCTTGTCCGACGAGCAGTACTTC. This encodes CASSGQRLLHSLSDEQYF. This rearrangement joins TRBV6-4 to TRBJ2-7; D unclear. CDR1 and CDR2 (germline): MRHNA, SNTAGT. The ends were cut back, 4 bases at V and 5 bases at J, with 27 bases in the middle. The CDR3 length is 18 residues.

The chain recombines TRBV7-9 with TRBJ2-3, with unresolved D. V shed 2 bases and J shed 2 bases, with 11 bases lying between them. CDR1 is SEHNR, CDR2 FQNEAQ, per germline (reference sequence). The CDR3 loop spans 15 amino acids. The CDR3 DNA sequence: TGTGCCAGCAGCTTAAGTTCAAGCTTCACAGATACGCAGTATTTT. This encodes CASSLSSSFTDTQYF.

The J gene is TRBJ2-2, the V gene TRBV11-2, with TRBD1 identical over 7 bases. This CDR3 comprises 14 residues. Germline CDR1 reads SGHAT; CDR2 reads FQNNGV. Trimming cost V 3 bases and J 5 bases; bases outside gene matches: 3. CDR3 protein: CASSFRQGTGELFF. CDR3 DNA sequence: TGTGCCAGCAGCTTTCGACAGGGTACCGGGGAGCTGTTTTTT.

V is TRBV11-2 and J is TRBJ1-1, with D possibly matching TRBD1 (6 bases). Trimming stripped 3 bases from V and 7 bases from J, with 12 bases between. The germline CDR1 and CDR2 sequences are SGHAT and FQNNGV. The CDR3 length is 13 residues. DNA of the CDR3: TGTGCCAGCAGCTTTCAACAGGGAAATGAAGCTTTCTTT. It codes for CASSFQQGNEAFF.

The chain combines TRBV30 with TRBJ1-3; 8 bases fit TRBD1. The germline V gene encodes CDR1 GTSNPN and CDR2 SVGIG (reference sequence). V trimming: 6 bases; J trimming: 9 bases; junction bases outside the gene matches: 16. This CDR3 spans 15 amino acids. This CDR3 reads CACKDPGQVKGTIYF. The CDR3 region has the DNA TGTGCCTGCAAGGACCCGGGACAGGTGAAAGGCACCATATATTTT.

The gene calls are TRBV9 and TRBJ2-1, with a weak D call TRBD2 (5 bases). The length of the CDR3 is 15 residues. The ends were cut back, 0 bases at V and 6 bases at J, with 13 bases in the middle. Germline V gene sequence: CDR1 SGDLS, CDR2 YYNGEE. Written as DNA, the CDR3 is TGTGCCAGCAGCGTAGGAGTTGTTGCGGGCAATGAGCAGTTCTTC. Encoded protein: CASSVGVVAGNEQFF.

The chain couples TRBV4-3 to TRBJ2-3; 7 positions agree with TRBD2. This CDR3 is built from 16 residues. Per the germline V gene, CDR1 is LGHNA and CDR2 is YSLEER. V lost 0 bases and J lost 2; bases outside the gene matches: 5. The CDR3: CASSQDGRGSTDTQYF. CDR3 DNA: TGCGCCAGCAGCCAAGATGGGAGGGGCTCCACAGATACGCAGTATTTT.

The gene calls are TRBV2 and TRBJ1-2, with D possibly matching TRBD1 (6 bases). V was trimmed by 6 bases and J by 5 bases, leaving 16 bases between them. There are 14 residues in the CDR3. Germline values: CDR1 SNHLY, CDR2 FYNNEI. Here the CDR3 DNA reads TGTGCCAGCAGCCCTCCTGCGAGGGGGTATGGCTACACCTTC. Its translation is CASSPPARGYGYTF.

This clone occurred once. The genes are TRBV5-1 and TRBJ2-7; D is unresolved. Per germline, CDR1 SGHRS and CDR2 YFSETQ. This CDR3 has 13 amino acids. Trimming took off 7 bases at V and 6 bases at J, with 17 bases between the two ends. In DNA, the CDR3 is TGCGCCAGCTCATTCGACACTTTCGCCGAGCAGTACTTC. It codes for CASSFDTFAEQYF.

The rearrangement links TRBV11-2 to TRBJ1-5, with D tentatively TRBD1 (5 bases). Germline CDR1 is SGHAT and CDR2 is FQNNGV. This CDR3 spans 14 amino acids. V was pared by 4 bases and J by 6 bases, with 13 bases between. The DNA for the CDR3 is TGTGCCAGCAGCTCAGGGTTAGGTGGTCAGCCCCAGCATTTT. It specifies CASSSGLGGQPQHF. Full variable domain (missing parts from reference TRBV11-2 and TRBJ1-5): EAGVAQSPRYKIIEKRQSVAFWCNPISGHATLYWYQQILGQGPKLLIQFQNNGVVDDSQLPKDRFSAERLKGVDSTLKIQPAKLEDSAVYLCASSSGLGGQPQHFGDGTRLSIL.

This clone appeared a single time. CDR3 protein: CSLISTDTQYF. CDR3 in DNA: TGCAGTCTAATCAGCACAGATACGCAGTATTTT. V is TRBV20-1 and J is TRBJ2-3; D ambiguous. The CDR3 totals 11 residues. The germline gives CDR1 DFQATT, CDR2 SNEGSKA (reference sequence). V was clipped by 8 bases and J by 0 bases, with 6 bases between them.

The chain uses TRBV7-9 and TRBJ2-7; 10 bases fit TRBD2. CDR1 is SEHNR and CDR2 is FQNEAQ in the germline V gene (reference sequence). V gave up 5 bases and J gave up 4 bases; unmatched junction bases: 5. The CDR3 totals 14 residues. CDR3 in amino acids: CASSIGTSEYEQYF. CDR3 bases: TGTGCCAGCAGCATCGGGACTAGCGAGTACGAGCAGTACTTC.

This sequence joins TRBV27 and TRBJ1-1, with 7 positions matching TRBD1. Germline V CDR1 and CDR2: MNHEY, SMNVEV (reference sequence). This CDR3 contains 18 residues. Germline trimming cut 3 bases from V and 3 bases from J; bases unmatched to any gene: 16. The CDR3 here is CASSFTRLGGRGDTEAFF. In DNA, the CDR3 is TGTGCCAGCAGTTTCACCCGGCTAGGGGGCCGAGGGGACACTGAAGCTTTCTTT.

The chain couples TRBV13 to TRBJ1-6, with 9 bases aligning to TRBD1. The CDR3 sequence is 19 residues long. V shed 5 bases and J 2 bases; nucleotides not matched to a gene: 13. Germline V gene lookup returns CDR1 PRHDT and CDR2 FYEKMQ (reference sequence). CDR3 coding DNA: TGTGCCAGCAGCGACCGGGACAGGGCTATAGCCCCCTATAATTCACCCCTCCACTTT. Amino acids: CASSDRDRAIAPYNSPLHF.

The chain couples TRBV19 to TRBJ2-2; 16 positions match TRBD2. V lost 4 bases to trimming and J lost 5 bases; unmatched junction nucleotides: 13. There are 20 residues in the CDR3. Germline loops: CDR1 LNHDA, CDR2 SQIVND (reference sequence). CDR3 loop: CASSRPGLAGGPGLTGELFF. CDR3 nucleotides: TGTGCCAGTAGTAGACCGGGACTAGCGGGAGGGCCGGGGTTGACCGGGGAGCTGTTTTTT.

V gene TRBV2 combines with J gene TRBJ1-1; D not certain. Per germline, CDR1 SNHLY and CDR2 FYNNEI. Between the trimmed V and J ends, which lost 6 bases and 1 base, there was a span of 6 bases. The CDR3 runs 12 residues. The CDR3 DNA reads TGTGCCAGCAGCCCGGAGAACACTGAAGCTTTCTTT. Amino acid sequence: CASSPENTEAFF.

The V call is TRBV7-2, the J call TRBJ2-7, with D perhaps matching TRBD1 (6 bases). The CDR3 contains 14 residues. Germline assignment: CDR1 SGHTA and CDR2 FQGNSA. The ends were cut back, 1 base at V and 4 bases at J, with 11 bases in the middle. The CDR3 here is CASSLEQGSYEQYF. The CDR3 DNA reads TGTGCCAGCAGCTTAGAACAGGGTTCGTACGAGCAGTACTTC.